Listed below are T cell receptor beta chains from one sample, sequenced in a study of tumor-infiltrating lymphocytes in primary liver carcinoma. TCRdb reprocessed the multiplex PCR reads with MiXCR, giving one entry per CDR3 protein. The profile covers almost 200,000 distinct CDR3 sequences, with 65% appearing a single time and approximately 7% taken by the ten largest. Sample: peripheral blood. The source is a woman in her fifties or sixties with primary liver carcinoma and hepatitis B virus infection. Each CDR3 is given with its conserved first and last residue. D genes are given only for firm matches. Some rows mark clone size as missing; the rest say once, few, many or name a class of expanded clone.

cdr3_aa cdr3_nt j_call d_call cdr3_length v_call clone_size
CASSPSAAGGLEQYF TGTGCCAGCAGTCCCTCCGCCGCGGGAGGGCTCGAGCAGTACTTC TRBJ2-7 TRBD2 15 TRBV12-3/TRBV12-4 many
CASSQDGRGASTEAFF TGTGCCAGCAGCCAAGATGGTCGGGGGGCGTCCACTGAAGCTTTCTTT TRBJ1-1 . 16 TRBV14 .
CASSGFSGRLPYEQYF TGTGCCAGCAGTGGTTTTAGCGGGAGGCTCCCCTACGAGCAGTACTTC TRBJ2-7 TRBD2 16 TRBV6-1 many
CTSTEGQGMHF TGTACCAGCACTGAGGGACAGGGGATGCATTTT TRBJ1-5 TRBD1 11 TRBV6-1 .
CSVETSGITDTQYF TGCAGCGTTGAGACTAGCGGGATCACAGATACGCAGTATTTT TRBJ2-3 TRBD2 14 TRBV29-1 many
CASRRMGQGNSPLHF TGTGCCAGCAGACGCATGGGACAGGGTAATTCGCCCCTCCACTTT TRBJ1-6 TRBD1 15 TRBV11-2 .
CASSLDTSGELFF TGTGCCAGCAGCCTGGACACCTCCGGGGAGCTGTTTTTT TRBJ2-2 . 13 TRBV7-9 .
CANSLGGSYEQYF TGTGCCAACAGTTTAGGAGGTTCCTACGAGCAGTACTTC TRBJ2-7 . 13 TRBV12-3/TRBV12-4 .
CASSLGAPGGFYGYTF TGTGCCAGCAGCCTCGGGGCACCGGGGGGGTTCTATGGCTACACCTTC TRBJ1-2 . 16 TRBV11-2 few
CASSSRTGGSEQFF TGTGCCAGCAGCTCCCGGACAGGGGGAAGTGAGCAGTTCTTC TRBJ2-1 TRBD1 14 TRBV5-6 many
CASSLRSSLPVTQYF TGTGCCAGCAGCTTAAGATCGTCGCTTCCGGTTACGCAGTATTTT TRBJ2-3 . 15 TRBV11-2 .
CASSEGSSYNEQFF TGCGCCAGCAGCGAAGGAAGCTCCTACAATGAGCAGTTCTTC TRBJ2-1 . 14 TRBV5-1 few
CAYSFTGATDTQYF TGTGCCTACAGCTTCACAGGGGCCACAGATACGCAGTATTTT TRBJ2-3 TRBD1 14 TRBV11-2 .
CGISGSAAQEAQYF TGTGGCATCAGTGGGTCGGCAGCCCAAGAGGCCCAGTACTTC TRBJ2-5 . 14 TRBV10-3 .
CVSTTFTTPGRFNEQYF TGTGTCAGCACCACCTTCACAACGCCGGGTAGGTTCAACGAGCAGTACTTC TRBJ2-7 . 17 TRBV11-2 .
CANLHGNTGELFF TGTGCCAACCTCCACGGAAACACCGGGGAGCTGTTTTTT TRBJ2-2 . 13 TRBV6-1 .
CASSETYEQYF TGCGCCAGCAGCGAAACCTACGAGCAGTACTTC TRBJ2-7 . 11 TRBV5-1 .
CASSRGGQGAGQPQHF TGTGCCAGCAGCCGAGGAGGACAGGGGGCTGGTCAGCCTCAGCACTTT TRBJ1-5 TRBD1 16 TRBV7-2 few
CASNPWDADYEQYF TGTGCCAGCAATCCCTGGGACGCAGACTACGAGCAGTACTTC TRBJ2-7 . 14 TRBV6-5 .
CANRDPYSNQPQHF TGTGCCAACAGGGACCCCTATAGCAATCAGCCCCAGCATTTT TRBJ1-5 . 14 TRBV6-1 .
CASSPQRGPANYGYIF TGTGCCAGCAGCCCCCAAAGAGGACCGGCCAACTATGGCTACATCTTC TRBJ1-2 . 16 TRBV5-4 .
CASSLNGNVPSANRFF TGTGCCAGCAGCTTAAATGGAAATGTACCTAGCGCGAATCGGTTCTTC TRBJ2-1 . 16 TRBV11-2 .
CASSPGRIEDGYTF TGTGCCAGCAGCCCCGGGCGTATAGAGGATGGCTACACCTTC TRBJ1-2 . 14 TRBV7-9 many
CASGFGRTGTNSPLHF TGTGCCAGCGGGTTCGGCCGTACAGGGACTAATTCACCCCTCCACTTT TRBJ1-6 . 16 TRBV7-9 .
CSVADPTSGLYTEQFF TGCAGTGTTGCAGACCCCACTAGCGGACTATACACTGAGCAGTTCTTC TRBJ2-1 TRBD2 16 TRBV29-1 once